This T cell receptor (beta chain) is drawn from a study of blood T cell repertoires in COVID-19. Study context: Researchers got acute and convalescent COVID-19 samples from the United States, Italy and Spain. PBMCs, B-cell-depleted T cells, or T cells provided the cDNA or gDNA that made up the material.

Original analysis: Estimation of nucleated cell counts relied on the amplification of reference gene primers. This table comes from immunoSEQ multiplex PCR, and its TCRdb copy is limited to in-frame clones, with some not included. The DNA was the basis for D and trimming; V, J and clone size are from that table. In the table there are 120,000 to 150,000 clones, more than 75% of which are singletons. J gave up 0 bases and V 4 bases, and 8 bases lay outside the gene matches. The germline V gene has CDR1 SGHAT and CDR2 FQNNGV. CDR3 length: 17 amino acids. The sequence derives from a human donor in a cohort sampled during active COVID-19. The material sequenced was peripheral blood. The chain combines TRBV11-2 with TRBJ2-1; 8 bases map to TRBD2. The DNA for the CDR3 is TGTGCCAGCAGCTCCATCACGGGGGGGGCCTCCTACAATGAGCAGTTCTTC. Encoded protein: CASSSITGGASYNEQFF. Based on the CDR3 plus reference TRBV11-2 and TRBJ2-1, the full variable domain is EAGVAQSPRYKIIEKRQSVAFWCNPISGHATLYWYQQILGQGPKLLIQFQNNGVVDDSQLPKDRFSAERLKGVDSTLKIQPAKLEDSAVYLCASSSITGGASYNEQFFGPGTRLTVL.